This TCR beta chain was profiled in a study of cytomegalovirus exposure and HLA in healthy donors. The CDR3 is 13 amino acids. Germline CDR1 reads SQVTM; CDR2 reads ANQGSEA. V lost 8 bases and J 1 base, leaving 12 bases between the germline ends. PCR employed 60 Vbeta and 13 Jbeta primers. The method was immunoSEQ multiplex PCR; TCRdb's version includes in-frame clones alone and lacks a portion of them. Altogether around 190,000 clones are present, about 78% being singletons, with the ten largest covering under 3%. The study sampled nominally healthy donors, though unrecorded immune exposures were likely. Turning to this clone: Its target is not known.

Study outcomes and limitations: A link between a missense DCLRE1C variant and TCR beta V- and J-gene trimming emerged from a later analysis. Data from an earlier analysis indicated that most TCR beta V segments were productive either about 87% or about 30% of the time. Among the CMV-associated chains, three were confirmed in vitro as specific for CMV antigens.

The gene calls are TRBV29-1 and TRBJ2-1; a possible D gene is TRBD2 (5 bases). This clonotype originated in a woman aged 25 to 39 in good health and CMV-seronegative. Sequenced: PBMCs. This chain's CDR3 is CSSRGGSYNEQFF. CDR3 nucleotides: TGCAGCTCCCGGGGTGGATCCTACAATGAGCAGTTCTTC.